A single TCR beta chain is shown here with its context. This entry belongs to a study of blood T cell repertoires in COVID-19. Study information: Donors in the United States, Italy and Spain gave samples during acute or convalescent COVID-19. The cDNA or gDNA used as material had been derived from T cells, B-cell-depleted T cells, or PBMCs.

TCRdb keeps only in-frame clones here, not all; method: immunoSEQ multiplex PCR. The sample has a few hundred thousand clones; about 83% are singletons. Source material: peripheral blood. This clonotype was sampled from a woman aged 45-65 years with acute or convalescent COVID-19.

As DNA, the CDR3 is TGTGCCAGCAGCTCAAGGGGGCATAGCACCGGGGAGCTGTTTTTT. Its translation: CASSSRGHSTGELFF. The chain couples TRBV7-9 to TRBJ2-2; 7 bases line up with TRBD1. With 4 bases clipped from V and 4 bases from J, the junction kept 6 bases outside the gene matches. The V gene's germline CDR1 is SEHNR and CDR2 FQNEAQ (reference sequence). The CDR3 contains 15 residues.